A single TCR beta chain is shown here with its context. Original handling: Reference gene primer amplification yielded estimated nucleated cell counts. Data came from immunoSEQ multiplex PCR; TCRdb stores just in-frame clones and leaves some out. V, J and clone size are taken as reported in that table, and D and trimming were inferred from the DNA itself. The sample records approximately 670,000 clones, 85% to 90% being singletons. The source of the sample is a study of blood T cell repertoires in COVID-19. Study-level information: Collection of acute and convalescent COVID-19 samples took place in the United States, Italy and Spain. PBMCs, B-cell-depleted T cells, or T cells were the source of the cDNA or gDNA that made up the material.

The sequenced sample was peripheral blood. This clonotype was sampled from a young woman with acute or convalescent COVID-19.

The CDR3 DNA follows: TGTGCCAGCAGCTACCCGTCAGTTAACACTGAAGCTTTCTTT. Residues: CASSYPSVNTEAFF. The V gene is TRBV5-4, the J gene TRBJ1-1; D not resolved. Looked up from germline, CDR1 is SGHNT and CDR2 is YYREEE (reference sequence). The germline V and J ends were trimmed by 3 bases and 2 bases, with 11 bases remaining between them. The CDR3 consists of 14 residues.